This TCR beta chain was sequenced for a study of early T cells in non-severe SARS-CoV-2 infection. Overall study context: Sequencing of bulk RNA from unsorted whole blood was done, without chain pairing.

Trimming cost V 1 base and J 4 bases, with 12 bases left between them. Germline CDR1 DFQATT, CDR2 SNEGSKA (reference sequence). The CDR3 totals 14 residues. Note on this clonotype: Antigen unknown.

Study outcomes and limitations: CD4 and private specificities were missed by VDJdb matching, which favored anti-spike CD8 responses.

Individually, cDNA molecules had unique molecular identifiers attached to them. TCRdb recomputed calls from the 5' RACE reads with MiXCR, one row per CDR3 protein. The sample has approximately 39,000 distinct CDR3 sequences; roughly 9.9% are singletons. V usage is TRBV20-1 and J usage is TRBJ2-3, with D possibly being TRBD1 (6 bases). The sequenced sample consisted of whole blood. This TCR derives from an adult who was a healthcare worker with PCR-confirmed SARS-CoV-2 infection or an uninfected control (not recorded which). For the CDR3, the DNA is TGCAGTGCTAGAGGACAGGACCCAGCAGATACGCAGTATTTT. The encoded protein is CSARGQDPADTQYF.